The 26 T cell receptor beta chains given below trace back to one sample, sequenced in a study of OX40 agonist ivuxolimab in advanced cancers. The assay was immunoSEQ multiplex PCR, and TCRdb's table has in-frame clones only and misses some. The sample holds about 69,000 clones, about nine tenths seen once. Here the sequenced sample was CD4+ or CD8+ T cells sorted from blood, taken in a trial of the OX40 agonist ivuxolimab. The receptors come from an adult with an advanced solid tumor such as melanoma, head and neck, liver or kidney cancer.

The chain carries TRBV14 and TRBJ1-1, with D perhaps TRBD1 (5 bases). The CDR3 is made up of 15 amino acids. From germline, CDR1 is SGHDN and CDR2 FVKESK. The ends were cut back, 0 bases at V and 4 bases at J, with 12 bases in the middle. The DNA for the CDR3 is TGTGCCAGCAGCCAAGATCTTCGAAGGGGCACTGAAGCTTTCTTT. This sequence encodes CASSQDLRRGTEAFF.

The chain uses TRBV30 and TRBJ2-1, with TRBD2 identical over 8 bases. V lost 2 bases to trimming and J lost 4 bases; unmatched junction nucleotides: 7. This CDR3 has 15 residues. Germline V gene data show CDR1 as GTSNPN and CDR2 as SVGIG (reference sequence). The chain's CDR3 is CAWSPTGLVYNEQFF. As DNA, the CDR3 is TGTGCCTGGAGTCCCACGGGACTAGTTTACAATGAGCAGTTCTTC.

In its sample, this clone was seen once. The chain uses TRBV4-2 and TRBJ1-4; D is uncertain. The germline V and J ends were trimmed by 0 bases and 8 bases, with 13 bases remaining between them. Germline-derived CDR1 and CDR2 are LGHNA and YNFKEQ. The CDR3 spans 15 residues. The CDR3 sequence: CASSQDREGKEKLFF. In DNA form, the CDR3 reads TGTGCCAGCAGCCAAGATCGGGAAGGGAAGGAAAAACTGTTTTTT.

The rearrangement links TRBV29-1 to TRBJ1-1, with 8 bases aligning to TRBD1. Germline CDR1 reads SQVTM; CDR2 reads ANQGSEA. This CDR3 has 13 amino acids. V lost 6 bases, J lost 3 bases, and 6 bases stayed unmatched. CDR3 region: CSVQGAPDTEAFF. The CDR3 nucleotides read TGCAGCGTGCAGGGGGCGCCGGACACTGAAGCTTTCTTT. Complete variable domain (other parts from reference TRBV29-1 and TRBJ1-1): SAVISQKPSRDICQRGTSLTIQCQVDSQVTMMFWYRQQPGQSLTLIATANQGSEATYESGFVIDKFPISRPNLTFSTLTVSNMSPEDSSIYLCSVQGAPDTEAFFGQGTRLTVV.

V and J are TRBV6-6 and TRBJ1-5, with a possible D match to TRBD1 (6 bases). This CDR3 is built from 16 residues. The germline CDR1 and CDR2 sequences are MNHNY and SVGAGI (reference sequence). Trimming took 6 bases from V and 3 from J, leaving 18 bases between them. CDR3 amino acids: CASSERERGNNQPQHF. DNA for the CDR3: TGTGCCAGCAGCGAACGGGAGAGGGGGAACAATCAGCCCCAGCATTTT.

The J gene is TRBJ1-5, the V gene TRBV9; TRBD1 matches 10 bases. This CDR3 contains 15 residues. V was pared by 0 bases and J by 6 bases, with 3 bases of the junction left unmatched. Germline assignment: CDR1 SGDLS and CDR2 YYNGEE. CDR3 nucleotide sequence: TGTGCCAGCAGCGTAGGGACAGGGGGATCTCAGCCCCAGCATTTT. Its protein is CASSVGTGGSQPQHF.

The chain joins TRBV7-9 to TRBJ1-2; unclear D gene. V lost 5 bases and J 2 bases, leaving 21 bases between the germline ends. The CDR3 loop spans 17 amino acids. Germline CDR1 is SEHNR and CDR2 is FQNEAQ (reference sequence). The CDR3 reads CASSGGLFVTSNYGYTF. In DNA, the CDR3 is TGTGCCAGCAGCGGAGGCCTCTTCGTTACCTCCAACTATGGCTACACCTTC.

The chain employs TRBV10-3 and TRBJ2-5; maybe TRBD2 (5 bases). Germline CDR1 ENHRY, CDR2 SYGVKD. V was pared by 2 bases and J by 7 bases, with 11 bases between. The CDR3 has 13 residues. Here the CDR3 reads CAISEDYWGTQYF. The CDR3 coding sequence is TGTGCCATCAGTGAGGACTATTGGGGGACCCAGTACTTC.

This sequence joins TRBV7-9 and TRBJ2-3, with D uncertain. This CDR3 is 12 amino acids long. Germline CDR1 reads SEHNR; CDR2 reads FQNEAQ (reference sequence). V lost 2 bases and J 5 bases, leaving 5 bases between the germline ends. The CDR3 nucleotides are TGTGCCAGCAGCTTAACGGTAGATACGCAGTATTTT. Encoded protein: CASSLTVDTQYF.

This rearrangement joins TRBV7-2 to TRBJ2-7; D is unresolved. Germline V gene data show CDR1 as SGHTA and CDR2 as FQGNSA. V shed 5 bases and J shed 0 bases, with 11 bases lying between them. The CDR3 has 14 amino acids. CDR3 protein: CASSPTQSSYEQYF. Written as DNA, the CDR3 is TGTGCCAGCAGCCCCACTCAGAGCTCCTACGAGCAGTACTTC.

This clone is a singleton in its sample. V is TRBV7-7 and J is TRBJ2-5, with D possibly TRBD2 on 5 matching bases. Germline V CDR1 and CDR2: SSHAT, FNYEAQ (reference sequence). V was clipped by 5 bases and J by 2 bases, with 12 bases between them. The length of the CDR3 is 14 residues. CDR3 sequence (DNA): TGTGCCAGCAGCCTGGGGTGGGAGCAAGAGACCCAGTACTTC. It translates to CASSLGWEQETQYF.

V gene TRBV30 combines with J gene TRBJ1-4; D ambiguous. The CDR3 totals 13 residues. Per the germline V gene, CDR1 is GTSNPN and CDR2 is SVGIG (reference sequence). The V gene lost 3 bases and the J gene lost 3 bases, with 8 bases spanning the gap. The CDR3 DNA follows: TGTGCCTGGAGACAGCGCCCTAATGAAAAACTGTTTTTT. Protein sequence: CAWRQRPNEKLFF.

This rearrangement joins TRBV25-1 to TRBJ1-2; 8 nucleotides line up with TRBD1. Trimming at V came to 4 bases and at J to 1 base, leaving 2 bases not matched to a gene. CDR1 and CDR2 from the germline V gene are MGHDK and SYGVNS. The CDR3 covers 14 residues. The CDR3 protein is CASSGQGRNYGYTF. The CDR3, as DNA: TGTGCCAGCAGTGGACAGGGGCGTAACTATGGCTACACCTTC.

The chain is built from TRBV7-9 and TRBJ2-5, with D possibly matching TRBD2 (5 bases). This CDR3 is built from 15 residues. V gave up 1 base and J gave up 5 bases, with 14 bases separating them. CDR1 is SEHNR and CDR2 is FQNEAQ in the germline V gene (reference sequence). The DNA of the CDR3 is TGTGCCAGCAGCTTAGGGACTTTACAACAGGAGACCCAGTACTTC. Translation: CASSLGTLQQETQYF.

The chain combines TRBV7-9 with TRBJ2-7, with TRBD2 as a possible D gene (6 bases). The V end was cut by 5 bases, the J end by 9 bases, with 14 bases between. Germline V gives CDR1 SEHNR, CDR2 FQNEAQ (reference sequence). This CDR3 is built from 12 residues. The CDR3 reads CASSTTLEGQYF. As DNA, the CDR3 is TGTGCCAGCAGCACCACACTGGAGGGGCAGTACTTC.

The chain links TRBV6-1 to TRBJ2-7; possibly TRBD1 or TRBD2 for D (5 bases each). CDR1 and CDR2 from the germline V gene are MNHNS and SASEGT. The V end was cut by 6 bases, the J end by 1 base, with 16 bases between. The CDR3 has 15 amino acids. The CDR3 is CASSPPGTESYEQYF. For the CDR3, the DNA is TGTGCCAGCAGCCCACCCGGGACGGAGTCCTACGAGCAGTACTTC.

J is TRBJ1-2 and V is TRBV6-6; D unclear. Germline V lookup: CDR1 MNHNY, CDR2 SVGAGI (reference sequence). V lost 8 bases and J lost 2, with 9 bases in between. The length of the CDR3 is 12 residues. The DNA for the CDR3 is TGTGCCAGCGCTCCCGGCAACTATGGCTACACCTTC. Amino acid sequence: CASAPGNYGYTF.

The chain employs TRBV18 and TRBJ2-3; 7 nucleotides align to TRBD1. Germline CDR1 reads KGHSH; CDR2 reads LQKENI. V trimming: 0 bases; J trimming: 7 bases; junction bases outside the gene matches: 7. The CDR3 loop spans 15 amino acids. The CDR3 nucleotides read TGTGCCAGCTCACCACCGACAGGGATACGCTATACGCAGTATTTT. It codes for CASSPPTGIRYTQYF.

The chain recombines TRBV30 with TRBJ1-1; no clear D. Germline lookup yields CDR1 GTSNPN and CDR2 SVGIG (reference sequence). V lost 0 bases to trimming and J lost 5 bases, with 7 bases between them. The CDR3 contains 12 residues. CDR3 bases: TGTGCCTGGAGTGTAGGGCAGACTGAAGCTTTCTTT. Its translation: CAWSVGQTEAFF.

This clone appeared a single time. V gene TRBV9 combines with J gene TRBJ2-1; D not resolved. The germline CDR1 and CDR2 sequences are SGDLS and YYNGEE. The CDR3 consists of 15 residues. Trimming shortened V by 0 bases and J by 0 bases, and 7 bases separated the two germline ends. The CDR3 is CASSVDHSSYNEQFF. In DNA, the CDR3 is TGTGCCAGCAGCGTAGACCACAGCTCCTACAATGAGCAGTTCTTC. Complete variable domain (other parts from reference TRBV9 and TRBJ2-1): DSGVTQTPKHLITATGQRVTLRCSPRSGDLSVYWYQQSLDQGLQFLIQYYNGEERAKGNILERFSAQQFPDLHSELNLSSLELGDSALYFCASSVDHSSYNEQFFGPGTRLTVL.

J is TRBJ2-7 and V is TRBV5-5; possible D gene TRBD1, 6 bases. Germline V lookup: CDR1 SGHKS, CDR2 YYEKEE (reference sequence). The CDR3 is 12 amino acids. The V gene lost 4 bases and the J gene lost 6 bases, with 11 bases spanning the gap. The CDR3 region has the DNA TGTGCCAGCAGCCTACAGGGAATCGAGCAGTACTTC. The encoded protein is CASSLQGIEQYF.

This sequence joins TRBV6-1 and TRBJ1-5; D gene ambiguous. The V gene's germline CDR1 is MNHNS and CDR2 SASEGT. The CDR3 length is 14 residues. V was trimmed by 7 bases and J by 6 bases, leaving 16 bases between them. The CDR3: CASIRDRYGQPQHF. The CDR3 nucleotides read TGTGCCAGCATACGTGATAGGTACGGTCAGCCCCAGCATTTT.

The chain links TRBV7-9 to TRBJ1-3; D not resolved. This CDR3 region has 12 residues. CDR1 is SEHNR and CDR2 is FQNEAQ in the germline V gene (reference sequence). The V and J ends lost 1 base and 7 bases respectively, with 5 bases between them. The CDR3 sequence is CASSLESNTIYF. CDR3 nucleotides: TGTGCCAGCAGCTTAGAGTCGAACACCATATATTTT. Full variable domain (rest looked up from reference TRBV7-9 and TRBJ1-3): DTGVSQNPRHKITKRGQNVTFRCDPISEHNRLYWYRQTLGQGPEFLTYFQNEAQLEKSRLLSDRFSAERPKGSFSTLEIQRTEQGDSAMYLCASSLESNTIYFGEGSWLTVV.

This clone is judged medium-sized. This chain connects TRBV19 to TRBJ2-7; TRBD2 might be the D (6 bases). The V gene's germline CDR1 is LNHDA and CDR2 SQIVND (reference sequence). This CDR3 region has 13 residues. V was pared by 3 bases and J by 5 bases, with 11 bases between. CDR3 protein: CASSIGGNNEQYF. The CDR3 DNA reads TGTGCCAGTAGTATCGGAGGGAACAACGAGCAGTACTTC.

The chain uses TRBV12-5 and TRBJ1-3; D call uncertain. CDR1 is LGHNT and CDR2 is FRNRAP in the germline V gene. The CDR3 has 14 residues. Trimming took off 1 base at V and 4 bases at J, with 8 bases between the two ends. Here the CDR3 DNA reads TGTGCTAGTGGTTTGGGGTCAGACGGAAACACCATATATTTT. Protein: CASGLGSDGNTIYF.

This clone was detected a few times. The genes are TRBV5-1 and TRBJ1-1; 7 bases are a match to TRBD1. The V and J ends lost 4 bases and 4 bases, in that order; junction bases with no gene match: 10. The length of the CDR3 is 15 residues. The germline CDR1 and CDR2 sequences are SGHRS and YFSETQ. CDR3 coding DNA: TGCGCCAGCAGCGCTACAGGGGCTTCGGGCACTGAAGCTTTCTTT. Protein: CASSATGASGTEAFF.